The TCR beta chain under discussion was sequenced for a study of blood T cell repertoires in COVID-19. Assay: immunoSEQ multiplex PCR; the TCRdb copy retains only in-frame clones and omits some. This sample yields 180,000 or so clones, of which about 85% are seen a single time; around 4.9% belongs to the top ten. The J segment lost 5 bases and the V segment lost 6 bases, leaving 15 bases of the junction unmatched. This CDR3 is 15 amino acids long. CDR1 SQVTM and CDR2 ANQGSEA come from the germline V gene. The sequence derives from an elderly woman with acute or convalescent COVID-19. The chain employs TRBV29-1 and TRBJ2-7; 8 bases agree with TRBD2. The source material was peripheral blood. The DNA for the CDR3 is TGCAGCGTCACACGTCCCGGGACTAGTAACCACGAGCAGTACTTC. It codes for CSVTRPGTSNHEQYF.